This TCR beta chain was profiled in a study of cytomegalovirus exposure and HLA in healthy donors. Study-wide points: By HLA locus, TCR association rates varied in a later analysis, with DRB1 showing the most and HLA-C the fewest.

The PCR was carried out with 60 Vbeta primers and 13 Jbeta primers. Clones were sequenced by immunoSEQ multiplex PCR, and TCRdb holds only the in-frame ones, with some missing. The table includes 100,000 to 150,000 clones, around three quarters detected once. On this clone itself: The antigen remains undetermined.

V lost 7 bases, J lost 0 bases, and 16 bases lay in between. The CDR3 is made up of 15 amino acids. CDR1 SGDLS and CDR2 YYNGEE come from the germline V gene. Sequences were obtained from PBMCs. The chain couples TRBV9 to TRBJ1-2; D may be TRBD1 (6 bases). The clonotype comes from a woman aged 60-75 years in good health and CMV-seropositive. In DNA, the CDR3 is TGTGCCAGCGATGGGAACAGGGAATCTAACTATGGCTACACCTTC. It encodes CASDGNRESNYGYTF. The full variable domain, its missing parts supplied by reference TRBV9 and TRBJ1-2, is DSGVTQTPKHLITATGQRVTLRCSPRSGDLSVYWYQQSLDQGLQFLIQYYNGEERAKGNILERFSAQQFPDLHSELNLSSLELGDSALYFCASDGNRESNYGYTFGSGTRLTVV.